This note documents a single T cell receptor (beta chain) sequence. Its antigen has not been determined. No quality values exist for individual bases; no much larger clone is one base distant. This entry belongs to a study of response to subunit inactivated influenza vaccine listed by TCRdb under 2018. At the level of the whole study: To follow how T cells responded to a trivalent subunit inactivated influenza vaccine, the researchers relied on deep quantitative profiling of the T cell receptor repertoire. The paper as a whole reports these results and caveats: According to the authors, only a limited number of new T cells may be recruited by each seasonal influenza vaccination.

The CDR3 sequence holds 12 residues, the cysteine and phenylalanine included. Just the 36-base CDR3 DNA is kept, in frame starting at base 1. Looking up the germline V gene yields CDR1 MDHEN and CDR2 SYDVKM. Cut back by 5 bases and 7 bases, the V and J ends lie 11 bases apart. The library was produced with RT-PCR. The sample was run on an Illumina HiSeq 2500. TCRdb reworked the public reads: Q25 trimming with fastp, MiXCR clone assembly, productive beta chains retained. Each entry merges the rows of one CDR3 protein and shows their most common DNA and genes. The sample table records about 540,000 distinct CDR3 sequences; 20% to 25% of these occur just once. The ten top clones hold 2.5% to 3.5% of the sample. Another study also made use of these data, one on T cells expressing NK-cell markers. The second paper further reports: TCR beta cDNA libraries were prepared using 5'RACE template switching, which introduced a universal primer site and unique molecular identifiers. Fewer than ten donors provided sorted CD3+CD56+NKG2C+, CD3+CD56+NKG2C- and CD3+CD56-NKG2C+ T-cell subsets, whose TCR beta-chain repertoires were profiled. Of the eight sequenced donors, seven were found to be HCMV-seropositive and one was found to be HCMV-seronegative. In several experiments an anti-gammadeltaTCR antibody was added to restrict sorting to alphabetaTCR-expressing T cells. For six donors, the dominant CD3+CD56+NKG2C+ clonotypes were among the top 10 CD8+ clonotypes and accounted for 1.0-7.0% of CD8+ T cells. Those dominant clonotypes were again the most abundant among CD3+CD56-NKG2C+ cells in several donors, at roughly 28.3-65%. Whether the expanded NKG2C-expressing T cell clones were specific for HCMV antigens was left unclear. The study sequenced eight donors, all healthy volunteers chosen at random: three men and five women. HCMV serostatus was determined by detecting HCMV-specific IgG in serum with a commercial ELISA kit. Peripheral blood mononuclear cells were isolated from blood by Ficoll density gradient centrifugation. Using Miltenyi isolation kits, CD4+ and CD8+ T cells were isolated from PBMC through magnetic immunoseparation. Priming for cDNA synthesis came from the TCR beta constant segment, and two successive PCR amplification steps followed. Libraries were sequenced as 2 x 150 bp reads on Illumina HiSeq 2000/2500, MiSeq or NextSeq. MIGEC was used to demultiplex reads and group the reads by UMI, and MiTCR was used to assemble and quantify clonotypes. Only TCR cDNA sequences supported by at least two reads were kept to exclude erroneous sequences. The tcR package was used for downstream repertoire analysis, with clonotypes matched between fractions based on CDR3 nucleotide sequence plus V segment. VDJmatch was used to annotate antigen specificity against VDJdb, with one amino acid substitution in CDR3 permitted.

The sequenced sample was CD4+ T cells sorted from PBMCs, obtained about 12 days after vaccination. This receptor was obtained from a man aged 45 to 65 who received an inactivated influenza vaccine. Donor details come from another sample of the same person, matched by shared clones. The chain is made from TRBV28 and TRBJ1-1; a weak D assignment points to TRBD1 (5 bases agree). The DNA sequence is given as TGTGCCAGCAGTCCGGGACCGATTGAAGCTTTCTTT. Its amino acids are CASSPGPIEAFF. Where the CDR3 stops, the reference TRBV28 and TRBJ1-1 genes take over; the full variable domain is DVKVTQSSRYLVKRTGEKVFLECVQDMDHENMFWYRQDPGLGLRLIYFSYDVKMKEKGDIPEGYSVSREKKERFSLILESASTNQTSMYLCASSPGPIEAFFGQGTRLTVV.